The clone carrying this TCR beta chain was seen a few times. Its antigen is not known. CDR1 and CDR2 (germline): KGHSH, LQKENI. V was cut by 4 bases and J by 3 bases, with 4 bases left in between. The CDR3 runs to 11 residues. The data were taken from a study of cytomegalovirus exposure and HLA in healthy donors. About the research overall: Prior work identified some 120 million unique TCR beta sequences in some 180 million T cells.

PCR primers comprised 60 Vbeta and 13 Jbeta primers. Sequenced by immunoSEQ multiplex PCR; TCRdb stores in-frame clones only, minus some. The sample consists of more than 120,000 clones, roughly 74% of them appearing once. Study results and limitations: Reports indicate that TCR beta sequences accurately predicted the HLA-A and HLA-B alleles of most subjects.

The clonotype originates from a woman in her thirties or forties in good health and CMV-seropositive. J is TRBJ2-7 and V is TRBV18, with unresolved D. The specimen sequenced was PBMCs. Here the CDR3 reads CASSLNYEQYF. The CDR3 coding sequence is TGTGCCAGCTCACTTAACTACGAGCAGTACTTC.